The subject of this entry is one T cell receptor beta chain. The antigen remains unidentified. This CDR3 is 12 amino acids long. Per germline, CDR1 MNHEY and CDR2 SVGAGI. V lost 3 bases to trimming and J lost 4 bases, with 3 bases between them. The protocol was immunoSEQ multiplex PCR, while the TCRdb copy is restricted to in-frame clones and leaves out a portion. The repertoire includes about 19,000 clones, about 92% of them detected once, and 0.55% to 0.75% sits in the top ten. These data originate in a study of untreated major depressive disorder. Study-wide points: Depressed patients' CD4+ T cells carried increased TRBV05-01 (Vbeta 5.1) usage versus control CD4+ T cells.

The chain links TRBV6-5 to TRBJ2-2; no clear D. The sequenced sample was CD4+ T cells from PBMCs. The origin of this receptor is a woman between 40 and 50 years old with major depressive disorder. This CDR3 is CASSYVTGELFF. CDR3 DNA sequence: TGTGCCAGCAGTTATGTCACCGGGGAGCTGTTTTTT.